A single sample is the source of the 16 T cell receptor beta chains below, sequenced in a study of lymphopenia after photon versus proton radiotherapy. Measured with immunoSEQ multiplex PCR; TCRdb has only the in-frame clones, and not every one. The data hold some 55,000 clones, with around 86% observed a single time. Sequencing used peripheral blood, obtained from a patient treated with photon-based radiotherapy. The receptor source for this set is a man aged 35-49 years with gastric cancer.

This rearrangement joins TRBV27 to TRBJ1-6, with no clear D. The CDR3 is 15 amino acids. Germline V gives CDR1 MNHEY, CDR2 SMNVEV (reference sequence). Trimming removed 7 bases at V and 0 bases at J, with 10 bases between. This CDR3 is CASTDGSSYNSPLHF. In nucleotides, the CDR3 is TGTGCCAGCACAGACGGCAGCTCCTATAATTCACCCCTCCACTTT.

The chain uses TRBV10-3 and TRBJ2-7, with D perhaps given as TRBD1 or TRBD2 (6 bases each). Germline CDR1 and CDR2: ENHRY and SYGVKD. Trimming took 4 bases from V and 1 from J, leaving 14 bases between them. CDR3 length equals 15 residues. CDR3 loop: CAISGYGGESYEQYF. CDR3 DNA: TGTGCCATCAGTGGGTACGGGGGCGAATCCTACGAGCAGTACTTC.

The chain couples TRBV10-3 to TRBJ1-1, with a weak D call TRBD1 (5 bases). Per germline, CDR1 ENHRY and CDR2 SYGVKD. CDR3 length equals 13 residues. Trimming removed 6 bases from V and 5 bases from J, with 13 bases in between. CDR3 in amino acids: CAIRGGAETEAFF. CDR3 bases: TGTGCCATCAGGGGCGGGGCCGAGACTGAAGCTTTCTTT.

This chain uses TRBV29-1 with TRBJ2-2; TRBD1 matches 8 bases. V lost 7 bases, J lost 4 bases, and 5 bases stayed unmatched. The CDR3 runs to 13 residues. The germline CDR1 and CDR2 sequences are SQVTM and ANQGSEA. The CDR3 is CSATTGGTGELFF. DNA of the CDR3: TGCAGCGCCACAACAGGGGGCACCGGGGAGCTGTTTTTT.

The chain employs TRBV4-3 and TRBJ2-5; TRBD1 matches at 8 bases. Germline V gene sequence: CDR1 LGHNA, CDR2 YSLEER. The V gene end was trimmed by 0 bases and the J gene end by 5 bases; junction bases not matched to a gene: 8. This CDR3 spans 16 amino acids. CDR3 protein: CASSQDRGQVWETQYF. The CDR3 nucleotides are TGCGCCAGCAGCCAAGACAGGGGGCAAGTGTGGGAGACCCAGTACTTC.

The V and J genes are TRBV7-2 and TRBJ2-2; perhaps TRBD2 as D (6 bases). Germline lookup yields CDR1 SGHTA and CDR2 FQGNSA. CDR3 size: 14 residues. V lost 5 bases, J lost 6 bases, and 13 bases lay in between. CDR3 protein: CASSPAASAGELFF. The CDR3 DNA reads TGTGCCAGCAGCCCCGCGGCTAGCGCCGGGGAGCTGTTTTTT.

The genes are TRBV6-1 and TRBJ2-7; 7 nucleotides match TRBD1. The germline gives CDR1 MNHNS, CDR2 SASEGT. After removal of 7 bases from V and 0 bases from J, the junction contained 9 bases not matched to a gene. The CDR3 spans 15 residues. The CDR3 DNA sequence: TGTGCCAGCACTCTAGGGGGCCTAAGCTCCTACGAGCAGTACTTC. Protein product: CASTLGGLSSYEQYF.

V usage is TRBV11-3 and J usage is TRBJ1-1; 11 bases are shared with TRBD1. Germline lookup yields CDR1 SGHNT and CDR2 YENEEA. Trimming cost V 5 bases and J 11 bases; bases outside gene matches: 13. The CDR3 extends over 15 amino acids. The CDR3: CASSPVNGGQGVAFF. CDR3 nucleotide sequence: TGTGCCAGCAGCCCAGTCAACGGGGGACAGGGGGTTGCTTTCTTT.

The V gene is TRBV4-3, the J gene TRBJ2-6; D ambiguous. This CDR3 is 15 amino acids long. V gave up 0 bases and J gave up 4 bases, with 7 bases separating them. The germline V gene encodes CDR1 LGHNA and CDR2 YSLEER. The CDR3 nucleotides are TGCGCCAGCAGCCAAGAGGAGACGGGGGCCAACGTCCTGACTTTC. Its protein product is CASSQEETGANVLTF.

The J gene is TRBJ1-5, the V gene TRBV6-6, with 7 nucleotides matching TRBD1. The trim removed 5 bases at V and 1 base at J, leaving 5 bases unmatched. Germline V gene sequence: CDR1 MNHNY, CDR2 SVGAGI (reference sequence). The CDR3 runs 15 residues. CDR3 sequence reads: CASSQGESSNQPQHF. Here the CDR3 DNA reads TGTGCCAGCAGTCAGGGGGAGAGCAGCAATCAGCCCCAGCATTTT.

The chain recombines TRBV13 with TRBJ2-3, with 7 nucleotides matching TRBD2. Germline V gene data show CDR1 as PRHDT and CDR2 as FYEKMQ (reference sequence). The CDR3 runs to 16 residues. The ends lost 0 bases at V and 1 base at J; junction bases unmatched: 4. In nucleotides, the CDR3 is TGTGCCAGCAGCTTAGGCCGGAGCGGGGGCACAGATACGCAGTATTTT. It translates to CASSLGRSGGTDTQYF.

The chain links TRBV5-1 to TRBJ1-1; D remains ambiguous. Germline V gene sequence: CDR1 SGHRS, CDR2 YFSETQ. V lost 5 bases and J lost 1, with 12 bases in between. The CDR3 runs 14 residues. The DNA for the CDR3 is TGCGCCAGCAGTGGAGGTTCGAGGAACACTGAAGCTTTCTTT. Amino acid sequence: CASSGGSRNTEAFF.

The CDR3 DNA reads as TGTGCCAGCGGAAAACGGGTGGAAGGCACTGAAGCTTTCTTT. Protein sequence: CASGKRVEGTEAFF. The rearrangement links TRBV11-2 to TRBJ1-1; D remains unclear. Trimming shortened V by 8 bases and J by 4 bases, and 17 bases separated the two germline ends. Germline CDR1 is SGHAT and CDR2 is FQNNGV. The CDR3 has 14 residues.

This chain's CDR3 is CAISETASSAYGYTF. DNA of the CDR3: TGTGCCATCAGTGAGACGGCGAGTTCAGCCTATGGCTACACCTTC. The chain carries TRBV10-3 and TRBJ1-2; D gene unclear. CDR3 length: 15 amino acids. V was clipped by 2 bases and J by 4 bases, with 14 bases between them. Germline V CDR1 and CDR2: ENHRY, SYGVKD.

The V call is TRBV29-1, the J call TRBJ2-3; 10 nucleotides match TRBD2. The CDR3 runs to 14 residues. V was clipped by 7 bases and J by 2 bases; unmatched bases: 6. Per germline, CDR1 SQVTM and CDR2 ANQGSEA. In DNA form, the CDR3 reads TGCAGCGGGTCTAGCGGGGGACCCACAGATACGCAGTATTTT. Protein sequence: CSGSSGGPTDTQYF.

The gene calls are TRBV6-4 and TRBJ2-3; 9 nucleotides agree with TRBD1. Trimming took 10 bases from V and 2 from J; bases not matched to a gene: 7. The germline V gene has CDR1 MRHNA and CDR2 SNTAGT. The CDR3 extends over 14 amino acids. The CDR3 region is CATSGTGSTDTQYF. CDR3 nucleotide sequence: TGTGCCACCTCCGGGACAGGGTCCACAGATACGCAGTATTTT.